This T cell receptor beta chain was sequenced for a study of siplizumab effects on memory and regulatory T cells. Germline CDR1 LNHDA, CDR2 SQIVND (reference sequence). V lost 8 bases and J 2 bases, leaving 12 bases between the germline ends. This CDR3 is built from 14 residues. The data were produced by immunoSEQ multiplex PCR, yet TCRdb's version contains in-frame clones alone and is incomplete. The sample records tens of thousands of clones, 83% being singletons. The TCR sequence derives from a human donor in good health. The chain carries TRBV19 and TRBJ1-4; weak D call: TRBD1 (6 bases). Sequenced sample: memory CD4+ T cells sorted from blood. CDR3: CASVGGQTNEKLFF. CDR3 DNA: TGTGCCAGTGTGGGGGGCCAGACTAATGAAAAACTGTTTTTT.